The source of this T cell receptor (beta chain) is a study of blood T cell repertoires in COVID-19. Looking at the study overall: The United States, Italy and Spain supplied acute and convalescent COVID-19 samples. PBMCs, B-cell-depleted T cells, or T cells provided the cDNA or gDNA that made up the material.

CDR3 size: 15 residues. V was pared by 5 bases and J by 7 bases, with 10 bases of the junction left unmatched. CDR1 is SGHTA and CDR2 is FQGNSA in the germline V gene. Using immunoSEQ multiplex PCR, the repertoire was profiled, and TCRdb retains in-frame clones only, with some absent. The sample contains approximately 200,000 clones, over 75% of which appear only once. V and J are TRBV7-2 and TRBJ2-7, with 11 bases aligning to TRBD2. The receptor's source is a man in his 60s with acute or convalescent COVID-19. Source material: peripheral blood. The CDR3 sequence: CASSRTSGSAQEQYF. CDR3 bases: TGTGCCAGCAGCCGTACTAGCGGGAGCGCGCAGGAGCAGTACTTC.